What follows describes a single T cell receptor (beta chain). Source study methods: Researchers report that nucleated cell counts were estimated from reference gene primer amplification. Method: immunoSEQ multiplex PCR; TCRdb's copy keeps in-frame clones and lacks some. Clonal size and the V and J genes are those of that table, whereas D and trimming came from the DNA. The data contain some 170,000 clones, 60% to 80% of them singletons. This specimen comes from a study of blood T cell repertoires in COVID-19. On the study more broadly: Acute and convalescent COVID-19 samples came from the United States, Italy and Spain. T cells, B-cell-depleted T cells, or PBMCs supplied cDNA or gDNA.

Ages ranged from about 18 to 89 years, with residence in around 24 US areas. Specimen: PBMCs or T cells enriched from blood (not recorded which). This clonotype was sampled from a woman in her forties or fifties who had recovered from COVID-19.

The CDR3 sequence is CASRPQGPDAYEQYF. DNA of the CDR3: TGTGCCAGCAGGCCACAGGGGCCGGACGCTTACGAGCAGTACTTC. The chain employs TRBV28 and TRBJ2-7, with 7 bases that match TRBD1. The germline V gene encodes CDR1 MDHEN and CDR2 SYDVKM. Trimming at V came to 6 bases and at J to 4 bases, leaving 12 bases not matched to a gene. The CDR3 covers 15 residues.